The 10 T cell receptor beta chains presented below share a single source sample, sequenced in a study of T-cell memory formation after mild COVID-19 (dated by TCRdb to the early 2020s). Libraries were prepared through 5' RACE. The data were produced on an Illumina NovaSeq 6000. TCRdb passed the public sequencing reads through fastp at Q25 and MiXCR, retaining productive beta sequences. Each CDR3 protein appears once, grouped with its most common genes and DNA. The sample table lists roughly 170,000 distinct CDR3 sequences, 15% to 20% of them with a count of one. Roughly 4.3% of the sample is taken by the ten largest. Material for sequencing was PBMCs or a T cell subset sorted from them (not recorded which). The receptors were sampled from a man younger than 30 who had mild COVID-19 (a few samples of this study predate the infection). The sample titles of this study are shuffled in the database, so cell type and time point are left out; the donor was told from shared clones.

This clonotype was counted ten times or more. The V and J genes are TRBV6-2 or TRBV6-3 and TRBJ1-6; TRBD1 might be the D (5 bases). Germline V gene lookup returns CDR1 MNHEY and CDR2 SVGEGT. The V and J ends lost 6 bases and 14 bases respectively, with 14 bases between them. This CDR3 has 12 residues. CDR3 residues: CASSHARATLHF. For the CDR3, the DNA is TGTGCCAGCAGCCATGCCAGGGCTACCCTCCACTTT.

This clonotype has just a few counts. The J gene is TRBJ1-1, the V gene TRBV5-1; D may be TRBD1 (6 bases). The germline gives CDR1 SGHRS, CDR2 YFSETQ. CDR3 length: 14 residues. Between the trimmed V and J ends, which lost 6 bases and 0 bases, there was a span of 12 bases. In DNA form, the CDR3 reads TGCGCCAGCACCATGAGGGGGTTGAACACTGAAGCTTTCTTT. Translating gives CASTMRGLNTEAFF.

Many counts were recorded for this clonotype. The genes are TRBV7-2 and TRBJ1-6, with D maybe TRBD1 (5 bases). Between the trimmed V and J ends, which lost 5 bases and 5 bases, there was a span of 13 bases. The CDR3 runs to 15 residues. Germline-derived CDR1 and CDR2 are SGHTA and FQGNSA. For the CDR3, the DNA is TGTGCCAGCAGCCCACTTGGGGCCCATAATTCACCCCTCCACTTT. Protein product: CASSPLGAHNSPLHF.

The J gene is TRBJ2-2, the V gene TRBV7-3, with no clear D. Trimming removed 2 bases at V and 4 bases at J, with 14 bases between. The CDR3 is 16 amino acids. CDR1 SGHTA and CDR2 FQGTGA come from the germline V gene. The CDR3 is CASSLGTARSTGELFF. CDR3 nucleotide sequence: TGTGCCAGCAGCTTAGGAACGGCGCGGAGCACCGGGGAGCTGTTTTTT.

In this sample, this clonotype turned up a few times. The chain links TRBV3-1 to TRBJ1-4; D might be TRBD1 (5 bases). Germline V gives CDR1 LGHDT, CDR2 YNNKEL (reference sequence). There are 16 residues in the CDR3. V lost 0 bases and J lost 5, with 13 bases in between. Written as DNA, the CDR3 is TGTGCCAGCAGCCAAGATTCCGGGACGAGGAATGAAAAACTGTTTTTT. This translates into CASSQDSGTRNEKLFF.

The chain links TRBV18 to TRBJ2-3; D perhaps matches TRBD1 (6 bases). The germline gives CDR1 KGHSH, CDR2 LQKENI. The CDR3 sequence is 15 residues long. Trimming removed 3 bases from V and 0 bases from J, with 10 bases in between. This CDR3 is CASSPMGASTDTQYF. The CDR3 nucleotides read TGTGCCAGCTCACCCATGGGGGCAAGCACAGATACGCAGTATTTT.

The rearrangement uses TRBV3-1 and TRBJ2-1; no firm D call. CDR3 size: 13 residues. Germline values: CDR1 LGHDT, CDR2 YNNKEL (reference sequence). V was shortened by 1 base and J by 13 bases, with 14 bases between the two germline ends. The CDR3 here is CASSQVLFKVQFF. DNA for the CDR3: TGTGCCAGCAGCCAAGTCCTGTTCAAGGTTCAGTTCTTC.

The chain carries TRBV4-1 and TRBJ1-5; 8 nucleotides align to TRBD1. Germline values: CDR1 MGHRA, CDR2 YSYEKL. The V segment lost 4 bases and the J segment 3 bases; nucleotides outside the gene matches: 8. The CDR3 is made up of 16 amino acids. The CDR3 DNA is TGCGCCAGCAGCCGAGCTCCGACAGGGGCCAATCAGCCCCAGCATTTT. Amino acids: CASSRAPTGANQPQHF.

The J gene is TRBJ1-5, the V gene TRBV7-8; D is unclear. Between the trimmed V and J ends, which lost 5 bases and 3 bases, there was a span of 14 bases. The CDR3 spans 15 residues. Looked up from germline, CDR1 is SGHVS and CDR2 is FQNEAQ. The CDR3 sequence: CASSPTGQDNQPQHF. DNA of the CDR3: TGTGCCAGCAGCCCCACTGGGCAGGACAATCAGCCCCAGCATTTT.

The genes are TRBV6-5 and TRBJ1-4, with D unresolved. V lost 0 bases to trimming and J lost 8 bases, with 7 bases between them. Germline V CDR1 and CDR2: MNHEY, SVGAGI. There are 13 residues in the CDR3. DNA of the CDR3: TGTGCCAGCAGTTACTCGATGAGCGAAAAACTGTTTTTT. This translates into CASSYSMSEKLFF.